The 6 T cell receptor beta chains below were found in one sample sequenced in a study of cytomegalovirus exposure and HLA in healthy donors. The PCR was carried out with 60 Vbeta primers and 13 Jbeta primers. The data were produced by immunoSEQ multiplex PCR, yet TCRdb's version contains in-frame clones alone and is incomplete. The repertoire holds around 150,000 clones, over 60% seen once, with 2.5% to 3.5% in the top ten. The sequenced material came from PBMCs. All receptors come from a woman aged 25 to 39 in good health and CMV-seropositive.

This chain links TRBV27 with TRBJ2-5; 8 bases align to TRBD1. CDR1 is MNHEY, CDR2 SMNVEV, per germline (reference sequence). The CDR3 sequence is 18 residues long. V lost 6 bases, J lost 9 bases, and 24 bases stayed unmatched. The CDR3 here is CASSPSLGQGLEFGAQYF. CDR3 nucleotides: TGTGCCAGCAGCCCGAGCCTTGGACAGGGCCTTGAATTTGGGGCCCAGTACTTC.

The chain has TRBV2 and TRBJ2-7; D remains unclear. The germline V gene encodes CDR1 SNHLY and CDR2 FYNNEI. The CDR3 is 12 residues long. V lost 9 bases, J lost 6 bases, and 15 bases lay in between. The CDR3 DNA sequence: TGTGCCAGGCAGGCAGGCCCCCCCGAGCAGTACTTC. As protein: CARQAGPPEQYF.

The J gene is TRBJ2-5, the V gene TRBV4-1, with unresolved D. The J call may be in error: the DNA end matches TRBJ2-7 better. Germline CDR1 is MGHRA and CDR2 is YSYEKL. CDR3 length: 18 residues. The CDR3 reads CASSQVIPRLGGSYEQYF. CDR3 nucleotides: TGCGCCAGCAGCCAAGTGATACCTCGCCTTGGCGGTTCCTACGAGCAGTACTTC.

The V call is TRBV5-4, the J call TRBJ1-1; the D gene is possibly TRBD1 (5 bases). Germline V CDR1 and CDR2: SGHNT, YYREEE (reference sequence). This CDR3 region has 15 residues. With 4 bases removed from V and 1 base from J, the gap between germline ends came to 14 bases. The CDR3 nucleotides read TGTGCCAGCAGCATTTATACAGGTTCGAACACTGAAGCTTTCTTT. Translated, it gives CASSIYTGSNTEAFF.

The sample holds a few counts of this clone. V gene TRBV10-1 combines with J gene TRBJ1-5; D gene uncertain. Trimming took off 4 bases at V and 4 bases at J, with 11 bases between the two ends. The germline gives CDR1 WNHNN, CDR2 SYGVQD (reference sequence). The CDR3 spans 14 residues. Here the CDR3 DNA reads TGCGCCAGCAGTGGAGGGTCTAGGAATCAGCCCCAGCATTTT. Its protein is CASSGGSRNQPQHF.

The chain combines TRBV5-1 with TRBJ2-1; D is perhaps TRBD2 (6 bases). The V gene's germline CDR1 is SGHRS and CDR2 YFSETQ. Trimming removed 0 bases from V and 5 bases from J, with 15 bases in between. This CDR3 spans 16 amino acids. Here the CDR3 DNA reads TGCGCCAGCAGCTTGGGTTGGTTAGCGGAGAACAATGAGCAGTTCTTC. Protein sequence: CASSLGWLAENNEQFF.